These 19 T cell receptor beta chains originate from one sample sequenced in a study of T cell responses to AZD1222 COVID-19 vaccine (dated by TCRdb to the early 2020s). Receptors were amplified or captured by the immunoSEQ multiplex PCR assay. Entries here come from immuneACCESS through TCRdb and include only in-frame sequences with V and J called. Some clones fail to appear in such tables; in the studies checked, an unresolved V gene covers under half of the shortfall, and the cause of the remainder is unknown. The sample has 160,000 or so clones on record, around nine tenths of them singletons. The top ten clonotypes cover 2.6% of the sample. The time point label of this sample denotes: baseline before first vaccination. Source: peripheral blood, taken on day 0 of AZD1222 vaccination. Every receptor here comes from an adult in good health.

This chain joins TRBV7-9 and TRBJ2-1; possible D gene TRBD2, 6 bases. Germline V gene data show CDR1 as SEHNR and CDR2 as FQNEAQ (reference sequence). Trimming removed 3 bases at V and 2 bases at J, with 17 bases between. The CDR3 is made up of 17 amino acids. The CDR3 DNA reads TGTGCCAGCAGCTTTTCAAGCACGGGGGAAGCCTACAATGAGCAGTTCTTC. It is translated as CASSFSSTGEAYNEQFF.

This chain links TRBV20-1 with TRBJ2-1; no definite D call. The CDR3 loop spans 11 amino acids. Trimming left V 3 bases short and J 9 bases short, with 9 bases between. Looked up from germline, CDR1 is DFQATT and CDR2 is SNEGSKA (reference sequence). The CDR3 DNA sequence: TGCAGTGCTAGTAAGGCTGGTGAGCAGTTCTTC. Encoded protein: CSASKAGEQFF.

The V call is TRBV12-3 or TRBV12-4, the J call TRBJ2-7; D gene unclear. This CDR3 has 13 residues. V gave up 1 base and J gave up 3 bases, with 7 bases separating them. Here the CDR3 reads CASSLGAFYEQYF. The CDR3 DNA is TGTGCCAGCAGTTTAGGGGCCTTCTACGAGCAGTACTTC.

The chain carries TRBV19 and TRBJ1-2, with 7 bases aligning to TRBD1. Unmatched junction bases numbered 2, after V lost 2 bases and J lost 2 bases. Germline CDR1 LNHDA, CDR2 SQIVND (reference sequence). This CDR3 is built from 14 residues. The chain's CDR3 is CASSIKGANYGYTF. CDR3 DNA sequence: TGTGCCAGTAGTATAAAGGGGGCGAACTATGGCTACACCTTC.

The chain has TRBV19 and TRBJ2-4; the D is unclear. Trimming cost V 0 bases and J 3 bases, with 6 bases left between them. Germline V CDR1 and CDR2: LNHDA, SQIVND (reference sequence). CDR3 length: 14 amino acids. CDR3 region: CASSIDRVKNIQYF. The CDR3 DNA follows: TGTGCCAGTAGTATAGATAGGGTCAAAAACATTCAGTACTTC.

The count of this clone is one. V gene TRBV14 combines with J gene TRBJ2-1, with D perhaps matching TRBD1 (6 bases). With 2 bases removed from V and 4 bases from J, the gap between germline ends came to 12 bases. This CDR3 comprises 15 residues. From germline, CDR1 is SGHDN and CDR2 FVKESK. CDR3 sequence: CASSQRTATYNEQFF. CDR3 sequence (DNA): TGTGCCAGCAGCCAAAGGACAGCAACATACAATGAGCAGTTCTTC.

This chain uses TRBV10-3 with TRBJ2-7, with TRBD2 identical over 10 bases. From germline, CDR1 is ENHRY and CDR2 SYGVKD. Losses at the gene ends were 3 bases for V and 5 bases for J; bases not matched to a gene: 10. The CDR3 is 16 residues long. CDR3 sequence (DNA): TGTGCCATCAGTGATCTCCCTCTAGCGGGAGTCCACGAGCAGTACTTC. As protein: CAISDLPLAGVHEQYF.

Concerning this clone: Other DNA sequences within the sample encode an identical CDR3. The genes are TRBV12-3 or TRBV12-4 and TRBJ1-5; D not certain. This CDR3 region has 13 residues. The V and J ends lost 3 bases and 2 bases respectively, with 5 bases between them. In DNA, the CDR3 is TGTGCCAGCAGTTTCGGGGGCAATCAGCCCCAGCATTTT. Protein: CASSFGGNQPQHF.

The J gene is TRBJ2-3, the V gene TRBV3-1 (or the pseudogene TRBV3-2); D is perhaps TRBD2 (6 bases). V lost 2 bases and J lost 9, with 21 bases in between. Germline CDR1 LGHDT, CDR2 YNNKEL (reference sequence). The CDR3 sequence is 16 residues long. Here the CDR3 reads CASSQSRLDSRDTQYF. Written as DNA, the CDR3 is TGTGCCAGCAGCCAATCTCGACTAGACTCGCGGGACACGCAGTATTTT.

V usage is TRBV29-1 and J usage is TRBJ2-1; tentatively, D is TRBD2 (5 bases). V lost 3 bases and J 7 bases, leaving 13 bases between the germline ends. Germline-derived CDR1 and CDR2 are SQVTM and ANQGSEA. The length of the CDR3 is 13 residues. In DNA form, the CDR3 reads TGCAGCGTTGATAGCGCCAAGAAGAATGAGCAGTTCTTC. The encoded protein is CSVDSAKKNEQFF.

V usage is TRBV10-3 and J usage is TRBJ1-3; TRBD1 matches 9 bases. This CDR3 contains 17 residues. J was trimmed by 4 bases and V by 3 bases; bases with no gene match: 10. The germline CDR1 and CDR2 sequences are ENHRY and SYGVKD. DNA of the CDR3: TGTGCCATCAGTGAATTTAGGACAGGGGTTGGAGGAAACACCATATATTTT. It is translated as CAISEFRTGVGGNTIYF.

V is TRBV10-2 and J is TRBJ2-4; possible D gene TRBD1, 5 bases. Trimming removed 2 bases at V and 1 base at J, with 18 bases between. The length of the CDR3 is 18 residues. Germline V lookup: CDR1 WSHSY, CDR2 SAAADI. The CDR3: CASSEQLGWGSAKNIQYF. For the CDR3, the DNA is TGCGCCAGCAGTGAGCAACTCGGATGGGGCTCGGCCAAAAACATTCAGTACTTC.

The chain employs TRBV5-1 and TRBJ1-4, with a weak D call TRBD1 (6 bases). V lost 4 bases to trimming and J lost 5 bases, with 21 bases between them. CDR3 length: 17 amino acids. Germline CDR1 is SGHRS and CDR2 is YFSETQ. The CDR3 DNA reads TGCGCCAGCAGCCTCTCCTTCAACAGGGAGGGGAATGAAAAACTGTTTTTT. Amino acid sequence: CASSLSFNREGNEKLFF.

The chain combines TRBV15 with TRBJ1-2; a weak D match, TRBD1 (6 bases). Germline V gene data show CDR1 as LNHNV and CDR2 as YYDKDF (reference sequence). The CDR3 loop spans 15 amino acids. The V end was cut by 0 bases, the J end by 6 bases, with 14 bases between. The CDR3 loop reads CATSRDQRGADGYTF. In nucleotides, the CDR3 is TGTGCCACCAGCAGAGATCAGCGGGGGGCAGATGGCTACACCTTC.

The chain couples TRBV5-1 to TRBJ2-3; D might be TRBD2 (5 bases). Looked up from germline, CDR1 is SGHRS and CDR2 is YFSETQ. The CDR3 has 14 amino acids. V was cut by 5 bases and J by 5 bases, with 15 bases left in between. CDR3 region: CASSPLAGEDTQYF. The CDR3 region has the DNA TGCGCCAGCAGTCCCCTAGCCGGAGAAGATACGCAGTATTTT.

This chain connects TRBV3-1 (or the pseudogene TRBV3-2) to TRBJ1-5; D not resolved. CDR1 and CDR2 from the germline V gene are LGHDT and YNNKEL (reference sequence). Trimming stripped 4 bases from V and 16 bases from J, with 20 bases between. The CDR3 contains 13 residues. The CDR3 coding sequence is TGTGCCAGCAGCCTGGGAGCGGGGTTAGTAAGTCATTTT. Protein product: CASSLGAGLVSHF.

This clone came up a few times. CDR3 bases: TGTGCCAGCACAGGGGAGGTCGCCGGGGAGCTGTTTTTT. It translates to CASTGEVAGELFF. The V gene is TRBV12-3 or TRBV12-4, the J gene TRBJ2-2; D might be TRBD1 or TRBD2, each matching 6 bases. The CDR3 is 13 amino acids. V shed 7 bases and J shed 6 bases, with 12 bases lying between them.

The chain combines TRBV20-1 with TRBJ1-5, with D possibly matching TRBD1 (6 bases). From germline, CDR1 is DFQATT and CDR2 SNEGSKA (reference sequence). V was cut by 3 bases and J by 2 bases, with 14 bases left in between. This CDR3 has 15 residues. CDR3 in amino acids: CSASDLRGGNQPQHF. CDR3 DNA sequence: TGCAGTGCTAGTGATCTGAGGGGGGGCAATCAGCCCCAGCATTTT.

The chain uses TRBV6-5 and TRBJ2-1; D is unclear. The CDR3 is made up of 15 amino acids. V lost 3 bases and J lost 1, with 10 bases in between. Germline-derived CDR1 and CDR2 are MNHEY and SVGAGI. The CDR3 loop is CASSYMGSSYNEQFF. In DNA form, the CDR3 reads TGTGCCAGCAGTTATATGGGTTCTTCCTACAATGAGCAGTTCTTC.